Listed below are T cell receptor beta chains from one sample, sequenced in a study of human T cells and chemical hapten exposure. MiXCR was run by TCRdb on the RACE reads, yielding one entry per CDR3 protein. The sample comprises under 65,000 distinct CDR3 sequences, less than 9.5% of which are singletons, and 4.5% rests with the top ten. Sequenced material: whole blood, taken in connection with sensitization to the hapten diphenylcyclopropenone (DPC). The receptors were gathered from a woman in her forties or fifties with alopecia areata. Some clones in this sample may be carry-over from other donors' samples. The CDR3 runs from the conserved cysteine through the conserved F or W. Fields, in order: V gene, CDR3 length, J gene, D gene, clone size, CDR3 protein, CDR3 DNA. The D gene is left open where the match is weak. Clone sizes are given selectively: once, few, many, or a class where the clone is expanded.

V gene: TRBV29-1
CDR3 length: 13
J gene: TRBJ2-6
D gene: NA
clone size: many
CDR3 protein: CSVYPQGANVLTF
CDR3 DNA: TGCAGCGTATATCCTCAGGGGGCCAACGTCCTGACTTTC

V gene: TRBV7-8
CDR3 length: 13
J gene: TRBJ2-4
D gene: NA
clone size: few
CDR3 protein: CASSLRQKNIQYF
CDR3 DNA: TGTGCCAGCAGCTTAAGGCAGAAAAACATTCAGTACTTC

V gene: TRBV28
CDR3 length: 12
J gene: TRBJ1-2
D gene: NA
clone size: many
CDR3 protein: CASSLRTGGYTF
CDR3 DNA: TGTGCCAGCAGTTTACGGACTGGCGGCTACACCTTC

V gene: TRBV28
CDR3 length: 13
J gene: TRBJ1-1
D gene: TRBD1
clone size: few
CDR3 protein: CASRQGANTEAFF
CDR3 DNA: TGTGCCAGCAGACAGGGGGCGAACACTGAAGCTTTCTTT

V gene: TRBV7-8
CDR3 length: 14
J gene: TRBJ1-1
D gene: TRBD1
clone size: NA
CDR3 protein: CASKRGQGGTEAFF
CDR3 DNA: TGTGCCAGCAAACGGGGACAGGGCGGCACTGAAGCTTTCTTT

V gene: TRBV2
CDR3 length: 15
J gene: TRBJ1-1
D gene: TRBD1
clone size: many
CDR3 protein: CASSEGQGANTEAFF
CDR3 DNA: TGTGCCAGCAGTGAGGGACAGGGGGCCAACACTGAAGCTTTCTTT

V gene: TRBV12-3/TRBV12-4
CDR3 length: 14
J gene: TRBJ2-2
D gene: NA
clone size: many
CDR3 protein: CASRFRQDTGELFF
CDR3 DNA: TGTGCCAGCAGGTTTAGACAGGACACCGGGGAGCTGTTTTTT

V gene: TRBV28
CDR3 length: 12
J gene: TRBJ1-2
D gene: NA
clone size: NA
CDR3 protein: CASSSTVDGYTF
CDR3 DNA: TGTGCCAGCAGTTCGACAGTCGATGGCTACACCTTC

V gene: TRBV3-1
CDR3 length: 16
J gene: TRBJ2-5
D gene: TRBD2
clone size: NA
CDR3 protein: CASSLGLAGTQETQYF
CDR3 DNA: TGTGCCAGCAGCCTGGGACTAGCGGGGACACAAGAGACCCAGTACTTC

V gene: TRBV11-2
CDR3 length: 11
J gene: TRBJ2-5
D gene: TRBD2
clone size: many
CDR3 protein: CASSEGGLVYF
CDR3 DNA: TGTGCCAGCAGCGAAGGAGGACTAGTGTACTTC

V gene: TRBV29-1
CDR3 length: 12
J gene: TRBJ2-1
D gene: NA
clone size: many
CDR3 protein: CSARPRGNEQFF
CDR3 DNA: TGCAGCGCCCGACCCCGCGGGAATGAGCAGTTCTTC

V gene: TRBV10-3
CDR3 length: 12
J gene: TRBJ2-7
D gene: NA
clone size: NA
CDR3 protein: CAIGGGPGEQYF
CDR3 DNA: TGTGCCATCGGGGGCGGCCCCGGCGAGCAGTACTTC

V gene: TRBV7-2
CDR3 length: 13
J gene: TRBJ2-3
D gene: NA
clone size: NA
CDR3 protein: CASSWVSRDTQYF
CDR3 DNA: TGTGCCAGCAGCTGGGTGTCGAGAGATACGCAGTATTTT

V gene: TRBV18
CDR3 length: 19
J gene: TRBJ2-3
D gene: TRBD2
clone size: few
CDR3 protein: CASSTLLGQGTSGTDTQYF
CDR3 DNA: TGTGCCAGCTCAACCCTACTGGGACAGGGGACTAGCGGGACAGATACGCAGTATTTT

V gene: TRBV2
CDR3 length: 14
J gene: TRBJ2-7
D gene: TRBD1
clone size: NA
CDR3 protein: CASSPRGQVYEQYF
CDR3 DNA: TGTGCCAGCAGCCCCCGGGGACAGGTTTACGAGCAGTACTTC

V gene: TRBV7-9
CDR3 length: 12
J gene: TRBJ1-1
D gene: NA
clone size: NA
CDR3 protein: CASSLENTEAFF
CDR3 DNA: TGTGCCAGCAGCTTAGAAAACACTGAAGCTTTCTTT

V gene: TRBV20-1
CDR3 length: 11
J gene: TRBJ2-7
D gene: NA
clone size: many
CDR3 protein: CSARVTHEQYF
CDR3 DNA: TGCAGTGCTAGAGTAACCCACGAGCAGTACTTC

V gene: TRBV12-3/TRBV12-4
CDR3 length: 13
J gene: TRBJ1-2
D gene: NA
clone size: many
CDR3 protein: CASSTTVLAGYTF
CDR3 DNA: TGTGCCAGCAGCACTACAGTGTTAGCTGGCTACACCTTC

V gene: TRBV7-9
CDR3 length: 12
J gene: TRBJ2-7
D gene: NA
clone size: many
CDR3 protein: CASSLVVYEQYF
CDR3 DNA: TGTGCCAGCAGCTTAGTCGTCTACGAGCAGTACTTC

V gene: TRBV12-3/TRBV12-4
CDR3 length: 13
J gene: TRBJ2-5
D gene: NA
clone size: many
CDR3 protein: CASSFATQETQYF
CDR3 DNA: TGTGCCAGCAGTTTCGCCACACAAGAGACCCAGTACTTC

V gene: TRBV6-5
CDR3 length: 14
J gene: TRBJ1-1
D gene: NA
clone size: many
CDR3 protein: CASSYVRTNTEAFF
CDR3 DNA: TGTGCCAGCAGTTATGTCAGGACGAACACTGAAGCTTTCTTT

V gene: TRBV5-4
CDR3 length: 15
J gene: TRBJ2-5
D gene: NA
clone size: many
CDR3 protein: CASSPPGGSAETQYF
CDR3 DNA: TGTGCCAGCAGCCCACCAGGGGGGTCTGCGGAGACCCAGTACTTC

V gene: TRBV7-2
CDR3 length: 13
J gene: TRBJ1-4
D gene: NA
clone size: NA
CDR3 protein: CASTQYGGAQLFF
CDR3 DNA: TGTGCCAGCACCCAATATGGGGGGGCTCAACTGTTTTTT

V gene: TRBV27
CDR3 length: 14
J gene: TRBJ2-1
D gene: NA
clone size: NA
CDR3 protein: CASSFGSSYNEQFF
CDR3 DNA: TGTGCCAGCAGTTTTGGGAGCTCCTACAATGAGCAGTTCTTC

V gene: TRBV3-1
CDR3 length: 14
J gene: TRBJ1-1
D gene: NA
clone size: many
CDR3 protein: CASSQDFSGTEAFF
CDR3 DNA: TGTGCCAGCAGCCAAGACTTCAGCGGCACTGAAGCTTTCTTT

V gene: TRBV20-1
CDR3 length: 14
J gene: TRBJ2-5
D gene: TRBD2
clone size: medium-sized
CDR3 protein: CSASDTSGRKTQYF
CDR3 DNA: TGCAGTGCTAGTGACACTAGCGGGAGGAAGACCCAGTACTTC

V gene: TRBV29-1
CDR3 length: 14
J gene: TRBJ2-2
D gene: TRBD2
clone size: few
CDR3 protein: CSVAKREVDGELFF
CDR3 DNA: TGCAGCGTTGCCAAGCGGGAGGTTGACGGGGAGCTGTTTTTT

V gene: TRBV7-2
CDR3 length: 14
J gene: TRBJ1-2
D gene: NA
clone size: many
CDR3 protein: CASSKSTTRYGYTF
CDR3 DNA: TGTGCCAGCAGCAAGTCGACAACCCGCTATGGCTACACCTTC

V gene: TRBV28
CDR3 length: 10
J gene: TRBJ2-7
D gene: NA
clone size: many
CDR3 protein: CASSFNEQYF
CDR3 DNA: TGTGCCAGCAGTTTCAACGAGCAGTACTTC

V gene: TRBV28
CDR3 length: 13
J gene: TRBJ2-5
D gene: TRBD2
clone size: many
CDR3 protein: CASGLAGEETQYF
CDR3 DNA: TGTGCCAGCGGGCTAGCGGGAGAAGAGACCCAGTACTTC